This T cell receptor beta chain was sequenced during a study of Ad26.COV2.S vaccination and SARS-CoV-2 variants (dated by TCRdb to about 2021). Regarding the research as a whole: Vaccine-arm donors were drawn from COV1001, a multicentre, randomized, double-blind, placebo-controlled phase I-IIa trial of Ad26.COV2.S in healthy adults. Ad26.COV2.S was administered intramuscularly at a dose of 5x10^10 or 1x10^11 viral particles, either as one shot or as two shots given 56 days apart. The specificity and breadth of SARS-CoV-2-reactive T cell receptors after Ad26.COV2.S vaccination were assessed by TCRbeta repertoire sequencing. The TCR-sequenced set comprised about 32 samples: approximately 19 Ad26.COV2.S vaccine recipients, 5 placebo recipients and 8 SARS-CoV-2 convalescent individuals. Trial participants were randomized into five groups of five, in which low-dose or high-dose Ad26.COV2.S was given once or twice, or placebo was given on both occasions. Throughout the experiments and outcome assessment, investigators stayed blinded to trial group allocation.

Worth noting for this clone: Its antigen is unknown. No base qualities exist here, and no much larger clone lies one base off it. Different DNA sequences within this sample yield the same CDR3.

TCRbeta CDR3 regions were sequenced with the immunoSEQ Assay. After extraction, genomic DNA underwent amplification by bias-controlled multiplex PCR, followed by high-throughput sequencing. As for how the authors treated the data: To quantify the absolute abundance of every unique TCRbeta CDR3 region, sequences were collapsed and filtered. T cell fraction was estimated by normalization of TCRbeta template counts to usable DNA, with usable DNA being measured through amplification of reference genes present in all nucleated cells. Repertoire TCRs were annotated as SARS-CoV-2-specific by exact matching of V gene, CDR3 amino acid sequence and J gene to a known reactive TCR set. The reference SARS-CoV-2 TCR set came from MIRA and was filtered for enrichment in COVID-19-positive ImmuneCODE repertoires, removing public or cross-reactive TCRs. Based on the MIRA antigens, annotated TCRs were further analysed at the level of specific ORF or position within ORF. Breadth was defined as annotated unique rearrangements over total unique productive rearrangements; depth was the summed frequency of those rearrangements. Two-sided Wilcoxon rank-sum tests were used to compare TCR breadth between groups. Imported from immuneACCESS, the table was reduced by TCRdb to in-frame sequences with V and J called. These copies leave out some clones; in studies compared against another copy, an unresolved V gene accounts for under half, and the cause of the remainder is not known. V, J and clone size derive from that table, while D and trimming were established from the DNA sequence. A total of about 500,000 clones appear in this sample, about 88% of them only once. The top ten clonotypes cover under 2% of the sample.

What this sample's treatment or condition label stands for: roughly 18 received Ad26.COV2.S at low or high dose, single or two shots; about five received placebo; per-sample allocation not given. For vaccine and placebo recipients, the sequenced repertoires came from samples collected on day 63 after the first injection. In Cohort 1b, fewer than 30 adults aged 18-55 years were enrolled at a single site in Boston, USA, between 29 July and 7 August 2020. Ad26.COV2.S was a replication-incompetent adenovirus type 26 vector expressing a prefusion-stabilized SARS-CoV-2 spike protein from the original Wuhan strain. General study outcomes and caveats: Vaccine and placebo recipients had similar non-spike TCR breadth, a finding consistent with the vaccine containing only spike. Substantial breadth of spike-specific CD8+ and CD4+ T cell responses was reported after vaccination. Comparing responses between vaccine doses or regimens was not something the study was powered to do. The authors noted that total T cell responses may have been underestimated by the TCR breadth and depth analyses. Compared with placebo recipients, Ad26.COV2.S recipients showed higher spike-specific TCR breadth (P = 0.0014).

The source was peripheral blood, collected in a trial of Ad26.COV2.S vaccine versus placebo. The origin of this receptor is a person between 18 and 60 years old who received the Ad26.COV2.S COVID-19 vaccine or a placebo.

In nucleotide form, the sequence is TGTGCCAGCAGCCTATGGCCAGGCACTCGGGACACTGAAGCTTTCTTT. This gives the protein CASSLWPGTRDTEAFF. The rearrangement joined TRBV7-9 to TRBJ1-1; a confident D gene designation cannot be given. CDR1 SEHNR and CDR2 FQNEAQ were looked up in the germline V gene (reference sequence). Trimming takes 5 bases from V and 3 bases from J, and the germline ends sit 19 bases apart. Spanning cysteine to phenylalanine, the CDR3 consists of 16 amino acids. The kept DNA is CDR3 alone, 48 bases in frame from the first base.